Presented here are 28 T cell receptor beta chains from one specimen sequenced in a study of blood T cell repertoires in COVID-19. Generated by immunoSEQ multiplex PCR, the TCRdb table keeps only in-frame clones and is missing some. Among 85,000 to 95,000 clones listed, about 78% were seen once. Sequenced material: peripheral blood. These receptors all come from an elderly woman with acute or convalescent COVID-19.

The chain couples TRBV20-1 to TRBJ1-1; D uncertain. Germline CDR1 reads DFQATT; CDR2 reads SNEGSKA (reference sequence). The CDR3 is made up of 11 amino acids. The V and J ends lost 0 bases and 9 bases respectively, with 8 bases between them. This CDR3 reads CSAREQSQAFF. Written as DNA, the CDR3 is TGCAGTGCTAGAGAACAGTCACAAGCTTTCTTT.

The chain combines TRBV5-6 with TRBJ2-5; possible D gene TRBD2, 6 bases. The V and J ends lost 3 bases and 5 bases respectively, with 11 bases between them. Germline V gives CDR1 SGHDT, CDR2 YYEEEE. The CDR3 consists of 13 residues. The CDR3 sequence: CASSSRERETQYF. The CDR3 DNA is TGTGCCAGCAGCTCCCGGGAGCGGGAGACCCAGTACTTC.

In this sample, this clone turned up many times. The V call is TRBV4-1, the J call TRBJ2-2, with 9 bases lining up with TRBD2. The CDR3 has 17 residues. Losses at the gene ends were 3 bases for V and 4 bases for J; bases not matched to a gene: 9. Germline CDR1 is MGHRA and CDR2 is YSYEKL. The CDR3 DNA follows: TGCGCCAGCAGCCAGCGGCGCGGGGGGGATGGCACCGGGGAGCTGTTTTTT. Amino acids: CASSQRRGGDGTGELFF.

V usage is TRBV10-2 and J usage is TRBJ2-1; 7 bases map to TRBD2. The CDR3 runs to 15 residues. Germline trimming cut 6 bases from V and 2 bases from J; bases unmatched to any gene: 7. Looked up from germline, CDR1 is WSHSY and CDR2 is SAAADI. The CDR3 nucleotides are TGCGCCAGCAGCCGGATGGGGGGGGCCTACAATGAGCAGTTCTTC. Translation gives CASSRMGGAYNEQFF.

The chain uses TRBV3-1 (or the pseudogene TRBV3-2) and TRBJ2-5; weak D call: TRBD1 (5 bases). Germline values: CDR1 LGHDT, CDR2 YNNKEL (reference sequence). The CDR3 totals 14 residues. The V and J ends lost 0 bases and 4 bases respectively, with 9 bases between them. CDR3 nucleotide sequence: TGTGCCAGCAGCCAAGATTCAGGGCGAGAGACCCAGTACTTC. The encoded protein is CASSQDSGRETQYF.

This clone was observed once. The chain carries TRBV29-1 and TRBJ2-2; D might be TRBD1 (5 bases). The CDR3 extends over 14 amino acids. The V end was cut by 7 bases, the J end by 6 bases, with 18 bases between. Germline V CDR1 and CDR2: SQVTM, ANQGSEA. The CDR3 here is CSAPRDSIAGELFF. The CDR3 DNA follows: TGCAGCGCCCCCAGGGATTCTATCGCCGGGGAGCTGTTTTTT.

The gene calls are TRBV7-2 and TRBJ2-1; TRBD2 might be the D (6 bases). Trimming stripped 5 bases from V and 1 base from J, with 24 bases between. The CDR3 consists of 19 residues. Germline V gene data show CDR1 as SGHTA and CDR2 as FQGNSA. The CDR3 DNA reads TGTGCCAGCAGCCCCCGACGGGCGGGGTCCTTCTTATCCTACAATGAGCAGTTCTTC. Protein product: CASSPRRAGSFLSYNEQFF.

The chain recombines TRBV11-2 with TRBJ2-2, with 8 bases lining up with TRBD1. With 5 bases clipped from V and 15 bases from J, the junction kept 11 bases outside the gene matches. Per germline, CDR1 SGHAT and CDR2 FQNNGV. The CDR3 spans 13 residues. This CDR3 is CASSPTRQGRMFF. CDR3 sequence (DNA): TGTGCCAGCAGCCCCACGAGACAGGGGCGAATGTTTTTT.

The V and J genes are TRBV7-8 and TRBJ1-2, with 9 positions matching TRBD1. V shed 9 bases and J 4 bases; nucleotides not matched to a gene: 6. CDR3 length: 13 amino acids. Looked up from germline, CDR1 is SGHVS and CDR2 is FQNEAQ. In nucleotides, the CDR3 is TGTGCCAGTAGACAGGGGGAACTCTATGGCTACACCTTC. As protein: CASRQGELYGYTF.

The CDR3 reads CASSFGLAGSTDTQYF. In DNA, the CDR3 is TGTGCCAGCAGCTTTGGACTAGCGGGGAGCACAGATACGCAGTATTTT. V and J are TRBV11-3 and TRBJ2-3; 12 positions agree with TRBD2. The CDR3 is 16 amino acids. The junction had 1 base not matched to a gene; V was cut back by 3 bases and J by 0 bases. CDR1 SGHNT and CDR2 YENEEA come from the germline V gene.

This clone has just one count. This chain joins TRBV6-6 and TRBJ1-1; D gene ambiguous. Per germline, CDR1 MNHNY and CDR2 SVGAGI (reference sequence). Trimming removed 5 bases at V and 4 bases at J, with 14 bases between. The CDR3 covers 14 residues. The DNA of the CDR3 is TGTGCCAGCAGTCCCCCTGGCCCATCCACTGAAGCTTTCTTT. It codes for CASSPPGPSTEAFF.

The V and J genes are TRBV6-2 or TRBV6-3 and TRBJ2-3; D remains unclear. Deletions cut 4 bases from V and 4 bases from J, with 12 bases between. CDR3 length: 14 amino acids. Germline V lookup: CDR1 MNHEY, CDR2 SVGEGT. The CDR3: CASSSLRFSDTQYF. In DNA form, the CDR3 reads TGTGCCAGCAGTTCCCTAAGATTCTCAGATACGCAGTATTTT.

V is TRBV7-2 and J is TRBJ1-6; D gene ambiguous. The CDR3 loop spans 13 amino acids. Deletions cut 3 bases from V and 8 bases from J, with 8 bases between. The germline gives CDR1 SGHTA, CDR2 FQGNSA. CDR3 residues: CASSFEGYSPLHF. CDR3 DNA: TGTGCCAGCAGCTTTGAGGGCTATTCACCCCTCCACTTT.

This chain connects TRBV5-1 to TRBJ1-3; 7 nucleotides align to TRBD1. This CDR3 spans 16 amino acids. Germline trimming cut 0 bases from V and 3 bases from J; bases unmatched to any gene: 6. CDR1 and CDR2 from the germline V gene are SGHRS and YFSETQ. CDR3 amino acids: CASSLGTGVIGNTIYF. CDR3 nucleotides: TGCGCCAGCAGCTTGGGGACAGGTGTAATTGGAAACACCATATATTTT.

The chain links TRBV29-1 to TRBJ1-1; 8 bases match TRBD1. The trim removed 6 bases at V and 5 bases at J, leaving 5 bases unmatched. CDR3 length: 12 residues. The germline gives CDR1 SQVTM, CDR2 ANQGSEA. The chain's CDR3 is CSVGQDRTEAFF. Here the CDR3 DNA reads TGCAGCGTGGGACAGGACAGAACTGAAGCTTTCTTT.

This chain links TRBV5-1 with TRBJ2-7; TRBD1 is a possible D gene (6 bases). Germline CDR1 SGHRS, CDR2 YFSETQ. The CDR3 loop spans 13 amino acids. Trimming removed 4 bases from V and 5 bases from J, with 13 bases in between. CDR3 sequence (DNA): TGCGCCAGCAGCCCCTCACAGGGCAACGAGCAGTACTTC. Protein sequence: CASSPSQGNEQYF.

V gene TRBV6-2 or TRBV6-3 combines with J gene TRBJ2-1; TRBD2 matches at 14 bases. The V segment lost 4 bases and the J segment 10 bases; nucleotides outside the gene matches: 6. The CDR3 is 15 residues long. The germline V gene has CDR1 MNHEY and CDR2 SVGEGT. CDR3 in DNA: TGTGCCAGCAGTTTGACTAGCGGGGGGGCAGAGGAGCAGTTCTTC. Protein product: CASSLTSGGAEEQFF.

The chain carries TRBV7-2 and TRBJ2-3, with D tentatively TRBD2 (6 bases). Germline lookup yields CDR1 SGHTA and CDR2 FQGNSA. The CDR3 loop spans 17 amino acids. With 5 bases removed from V and 2 bases from J, the gap between germline ends came to 20 bases. The CDR3 region is CASSRGLGYSTTDTQYF. The CDR3 DNA sequence: TGTGCCAGCAGCCGGGGACTGGGCTATTCCACCACAGATACGCAGTATTTT.

The chain couples TRBV7-6 to TRBJ1-1, with D maybe TRBD1 (6 bases). V lost 6 bases and J 4 bases, leaving 18 bases between the germline ends. The CDR3 covers 15 residues. The V gene's germline CDR1 is SGHVS and CDR2 FNYEAQ. Here the CDR3 reads CASSPSGGRPTEAFF. CDR3 nucleotide sequence: TGTGCCAGCAGTCCATCGGGGGGGCGGCCCACTGAAGCTTTCTTT.

This clone was found once. The CDR3 nucleotides are TGCGCCAGCAGCTGGGGTGGTAGCGGGGCGCAGACCCAGTACTTC. Translating it yields CASSWGGSGAQTQYF. The chain couples TRBV5-1 to TRBJ2-5, with 8 bases identical to TRBD2. The CDR3 contains 15 residues. V dropped 3 bases and J dropped 6; count of bases not matched to a gene: 10. CDR1 is SGHRS, CDR2 YFSETQ, per germline. Full variable domain (outside the CDR3, taken from reference TRBV5-1 and TRBJ2-5): KAGVTQTPRYLIKTRGQQVTLSCSPISGHRSVSWYQQTPGQGLQFLFEYFSETQRNKGNFPGRFSGRQFSNSRSEMNVSTLELGDSALYLCASSWGGSGAQTQYFGPGTRLLVL.

The V and J genes are TRBV7-6 and TRBJ2-3; D gene uncertain. V was shortened by 4 bases and J by 4 bases, with 6 bases between the two germline ends. This CDR3 is 12 amino acids long. Germline CDR1 is SGHVS and CDR2 is FNYEAQ. The CDR3 spells CASSSLSDTQYF. Written as DNA, the CDR3 is TGTGCCAGCAGCTCCCTCTCAGATACGCAGTATTTT.

V and J are TRBV2 and TRBJ1-3; the D gene is possibly TRBD1 (5 bases). Trimming stripped 7 bases from V and 4 bases from J, with 8 bases between. The CDR3 runs to 12 residues. From germline, CDR1 is SNHLY and CDR2 FYNNEI. The DNA of the CDR3 is TGTGCCAGCAAGACAGACGGAAACACCATATATTTT. This sequence encodes CASKTDGNTIYF.

The rearrangement uses TRBV19 and TRBJ1-2, with TRBD1 as a possible D gene (6 bases). The CDR3 spans 15 residues. The V end was cut by 3 bases, the J end by 0 bases, with 11 bases between. Germline loops: CDR1 LNHDA, CDR2 SQIVND (reference sequence). DNA for the CDR3: TGTGCCAGTAGTATCACAGGGAAAGCTAACTATGGCTACACCTTC. It yields the protein CASSITGKANYGYTF.

The V gene is TRBV30, the J gene TRBJ1-2, with 10 bases fitting TRBD1. Trimming removed 2 bases from V and 6 bases from J; junction bases left unmatched: 12. The CDR3 loop spans 16 amino acids. Germline CDR1 GTSNPN, CDR2 SVGIG (reference sequence). CDR3 nucleotide sequence: TGTGCCTGGAGTTCCACCCGAGGGGACAGGGGTCATGGCTACACCTTC. The encoded protein is CAWSSTRGDRGHGYTF.

This chain joins TRBV7-2 and TRBJ1-6; D unresolved. This CDR3 contains 15 residues. Germline V CDR1 and CDR2: SGHTA, FQGNSA. The V end was cut by 1 base, the J end by 7 bases, with 11 bases between. The CDR3 is CASSLGSGNNSPLHF. The CDR3 DNA is TGTGCCAGCAGCTTAGGGAGTGGAAACAATTCACCCCTCCACTTT.

Only a few counts were recorded for this clone. The genes are TRBV5-1 and TRBJ1-6; 7 positions agree with TRBD1. Germline trimming cut 6 bases from V and 7 bases from J; bases unmatched to any gene: 4. This CDR3 spans 13 amino acids. Looked up from germline, CDR1 is SGHRS and CDR2 is YFSETQ. The CDR3 DNA reads TGCGCCAGCACCCGGGACAGAAATTCACCCCTCCACTTT. This gives the protein CASTRDRNSPLHF.

This clone came up a few times. The J gene is TRBJ1-6, the V gene TRBV5-4; D gene ambiguous. Trimming cost V 1 base and J 7 bases, with 12 bases left between them. CDR3 length: 15 residues. Germline V gene sequence: CDR1 SGHNT, CDR2 YYREEE (reference sequence). The CDR3 sequence: CASSLSAAPNSPLHF. In DNA, the CDR3 is TGTGCCAGCAGCTTGTCTGCGGCCCCAAATTCACCCCTCCACTTT. Together with reference TRBV5-4 and TRBJ1-6, the CDR3 gives the full variable domain: ETGVTQSPTHLIKTRGQQVTLRCSSQSGHNTVSWYQQALGQGPQFIFQYYREEENGRGNFPPRFSGLQFPNYSSELNVNALELDDSALYLCASSLSAAPNSPLHFGNGTRLTVT.

By frequency in the sample, this clone is medium-sized. The chain carries TRBV19 and TRBJ2-7, with 9 bases matching TRBD1. The germline CDR1 and CDR2 sequences are LNHDA and SQIVND (reference sequence). The CDR3 has 14 residues. With V trimmed by 5 bases and J by 2 bases, 4 bases remained unmatched. The CDR3 loop reads CASSVGQGTYEQYF. CDR3 nucleotides: TGTGCCAGTAGTGTCGGACAGGGGACCTACGAGCAGTACTTC.